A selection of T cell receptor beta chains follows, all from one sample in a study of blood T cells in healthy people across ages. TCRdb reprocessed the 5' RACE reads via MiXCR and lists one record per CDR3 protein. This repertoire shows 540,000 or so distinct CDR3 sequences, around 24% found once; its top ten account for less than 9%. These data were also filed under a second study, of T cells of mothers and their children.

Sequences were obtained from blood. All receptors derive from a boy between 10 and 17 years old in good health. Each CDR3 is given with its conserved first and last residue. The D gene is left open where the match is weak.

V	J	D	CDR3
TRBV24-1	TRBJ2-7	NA	CAPAAPFNCHEQYF
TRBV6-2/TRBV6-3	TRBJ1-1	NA	CASRNGLAGYTEAFF
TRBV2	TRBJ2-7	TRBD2	CASSVRTSRTYEQYF
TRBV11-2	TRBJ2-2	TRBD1	CASSSRGGDTGELFF
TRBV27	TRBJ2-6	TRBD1	CASSTDRAPPGANVLTF
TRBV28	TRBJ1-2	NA	CASDIGPRRGTYGYTF
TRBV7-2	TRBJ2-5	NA	CASSLVGGIKETQYF
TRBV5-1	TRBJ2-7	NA	CASSLEAPSHEQYF
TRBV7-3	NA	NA	CASSFGGTYNEQFF
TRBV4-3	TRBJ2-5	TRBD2	CASPGLAGGETQYF
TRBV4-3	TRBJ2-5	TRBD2	CASSQDFGLAAFNERFF
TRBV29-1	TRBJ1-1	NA	CSVVHHMNTEAFF
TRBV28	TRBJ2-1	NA	CASSRSFRLNEQFF
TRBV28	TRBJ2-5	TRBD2	CASSLFATSGSLQETQYF